This T cell receptor (beta chain) was captured in a study of Graves' ophthalmopathy and Graves' hyperthyroidism. Study-wide results and limits: In separating ophthalmopathy from stable hyperthyroidism, a 13-signature model achieved around 85% sensitivity and about 80% specificity.

Using RNA transcripts, the TCR beta CDR3 regions were amplified. Scientists carried out first-round RT-PCR using HTBI primers and then a second-round multiplex PCR. One entry per CDR3 protein results from TCRdb running MiXCR on the multiplex PCR reads. The sample lists approximately 540,000 distinct CDR3 sequences; under 40% were seen once. Germline V gene lookup returns CDR1 KGHDR and CDR2 SFDVKD. Trimming took off 9 bases at V and 3 bases at J, with 11 bases between the two ends. The CDR3 has 12 residues. The sample holds many counts of this clonotype. Its cognate antigen is unknown. Hyperthyroidism patients were newly diagnosed, ill under 2 months, and aged 18 to 65 years. Lactation, pregnancy, uncontrolled infections and other autoimmune diseases were all grounds for excluding patients.

The sample was peripheral blood or thyroid tissue (not recorded which). The chain employs TRBV24-1 and TRBJ2-7; D not certain. The origin of this receptor is an adult man with Graves' hyperthyroidism. CDR3 protein: CATAGQNYEQYF. The CDR3 DNA is TGTGCCACCGCTGGGCAGAACTACGAGCAGTACTTC.